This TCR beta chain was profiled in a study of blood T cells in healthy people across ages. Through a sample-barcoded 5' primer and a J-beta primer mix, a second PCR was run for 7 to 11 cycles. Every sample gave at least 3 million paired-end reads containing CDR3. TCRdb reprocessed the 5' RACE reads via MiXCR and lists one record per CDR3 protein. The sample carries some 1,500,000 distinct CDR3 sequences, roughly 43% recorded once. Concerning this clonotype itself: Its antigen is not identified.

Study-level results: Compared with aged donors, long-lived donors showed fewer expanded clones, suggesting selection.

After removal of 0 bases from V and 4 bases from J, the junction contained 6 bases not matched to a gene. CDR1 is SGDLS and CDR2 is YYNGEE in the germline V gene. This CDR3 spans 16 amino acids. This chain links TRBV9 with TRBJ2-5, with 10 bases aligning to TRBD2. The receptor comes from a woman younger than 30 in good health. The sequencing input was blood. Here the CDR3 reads CASSVGAGGLIETQYF. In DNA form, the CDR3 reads TGTGCCAGCAGCGTAGGAGCGGGGGGGCTTATAGAGACCCAGTACTTC.